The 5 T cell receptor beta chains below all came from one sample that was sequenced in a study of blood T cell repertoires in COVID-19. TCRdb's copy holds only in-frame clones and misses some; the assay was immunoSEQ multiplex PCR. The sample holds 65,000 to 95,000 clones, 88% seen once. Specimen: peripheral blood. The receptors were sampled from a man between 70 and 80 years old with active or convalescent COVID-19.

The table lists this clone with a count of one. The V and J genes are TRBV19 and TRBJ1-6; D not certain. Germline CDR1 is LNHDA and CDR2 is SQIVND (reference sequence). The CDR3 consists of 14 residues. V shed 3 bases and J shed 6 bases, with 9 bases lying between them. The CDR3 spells CASSMEQPNSPLHF. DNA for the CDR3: TGTGCCAGTAGTATGGAACAGCCTAATTCACCCCTCCACTTT.

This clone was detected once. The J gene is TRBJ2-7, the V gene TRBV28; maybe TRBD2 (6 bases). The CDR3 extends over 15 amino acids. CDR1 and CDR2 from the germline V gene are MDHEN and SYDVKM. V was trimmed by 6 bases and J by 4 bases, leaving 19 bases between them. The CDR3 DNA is TGTGCCAGCAGGCGAAGACTAGTTATGGCATACGAGCAGTACTTC. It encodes CASRRRLVMAYEQYF.

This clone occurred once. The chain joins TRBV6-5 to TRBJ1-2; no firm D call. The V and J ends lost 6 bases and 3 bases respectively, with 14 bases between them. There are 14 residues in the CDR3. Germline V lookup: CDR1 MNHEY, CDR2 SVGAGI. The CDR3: CASRLESEHYGYTF. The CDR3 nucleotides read TGTGCCAGCAGGTTGGAAAGCGAGCACTATGGCTACACCTTC.

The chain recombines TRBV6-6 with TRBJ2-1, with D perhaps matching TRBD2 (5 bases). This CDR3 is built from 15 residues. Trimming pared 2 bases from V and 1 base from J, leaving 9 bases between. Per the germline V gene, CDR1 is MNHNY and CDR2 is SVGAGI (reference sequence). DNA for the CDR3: TGTGCCAGCAGTTACGGACGGGGTTCCTACAATGAGCAGTTCTTC. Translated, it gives CASSYGRGSYNEQFF.

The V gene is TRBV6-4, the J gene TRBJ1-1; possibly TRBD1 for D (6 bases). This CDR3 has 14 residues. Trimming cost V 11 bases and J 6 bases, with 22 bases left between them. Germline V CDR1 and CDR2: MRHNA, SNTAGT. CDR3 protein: CAGCNPRDTPEAFF. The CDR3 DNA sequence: TGTGCCGGCTGCAATCCCAGGGACACCCCTGAAGCTTTCTTT.